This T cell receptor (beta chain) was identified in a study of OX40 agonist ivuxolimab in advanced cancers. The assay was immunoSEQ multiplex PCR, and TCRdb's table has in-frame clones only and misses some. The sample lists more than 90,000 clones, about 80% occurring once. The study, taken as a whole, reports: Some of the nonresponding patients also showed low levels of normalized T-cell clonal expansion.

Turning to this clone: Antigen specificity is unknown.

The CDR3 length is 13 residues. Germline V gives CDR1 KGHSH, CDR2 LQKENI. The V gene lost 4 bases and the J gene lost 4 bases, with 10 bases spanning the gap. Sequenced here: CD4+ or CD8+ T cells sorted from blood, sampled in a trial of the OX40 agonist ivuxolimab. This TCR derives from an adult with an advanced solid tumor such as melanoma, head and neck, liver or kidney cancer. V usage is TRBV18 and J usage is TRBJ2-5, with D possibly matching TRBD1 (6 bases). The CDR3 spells CASSREQGETQYF. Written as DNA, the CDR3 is TGTGCCAGCTCACGGGAACAGGGAGAGACCCAGTACTTC.